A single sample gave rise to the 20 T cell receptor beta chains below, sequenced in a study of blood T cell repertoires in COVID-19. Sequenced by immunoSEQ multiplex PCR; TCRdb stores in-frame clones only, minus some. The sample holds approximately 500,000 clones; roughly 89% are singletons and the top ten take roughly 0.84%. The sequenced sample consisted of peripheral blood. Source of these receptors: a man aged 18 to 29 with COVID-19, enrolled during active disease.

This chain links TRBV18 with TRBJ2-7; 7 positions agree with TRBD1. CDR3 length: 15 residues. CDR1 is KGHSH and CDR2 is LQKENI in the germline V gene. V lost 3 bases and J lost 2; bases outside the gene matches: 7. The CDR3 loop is CASSPRQGVTYEQYF. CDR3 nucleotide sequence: TGTGCCAGCTCACCTAGGCAGGGGGTAACCTACGAGCAGTACTTC.

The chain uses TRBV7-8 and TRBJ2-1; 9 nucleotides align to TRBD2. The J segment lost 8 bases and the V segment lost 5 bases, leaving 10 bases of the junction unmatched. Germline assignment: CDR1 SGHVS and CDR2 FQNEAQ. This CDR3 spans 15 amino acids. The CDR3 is CASSPSGGPRHEQFF. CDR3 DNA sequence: TGTGCCAGCAGCCCCAGCGGGGGGCCACGCCATGAGCAGTTCTTC.

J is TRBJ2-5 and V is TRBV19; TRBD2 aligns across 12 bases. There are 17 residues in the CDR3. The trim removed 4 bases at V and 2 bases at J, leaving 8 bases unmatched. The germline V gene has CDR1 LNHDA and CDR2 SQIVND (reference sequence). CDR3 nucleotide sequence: TGTGCCAGTAGTAAAGGACTAGCGGGATTGTCGCAAGAGACCCAGTACTTC. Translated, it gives CASSKGLAGLSQETQYF.

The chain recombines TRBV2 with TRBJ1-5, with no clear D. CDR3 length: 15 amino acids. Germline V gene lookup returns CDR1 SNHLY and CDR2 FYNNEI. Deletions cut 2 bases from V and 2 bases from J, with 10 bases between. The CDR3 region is CASSEIDGGNQPQHF. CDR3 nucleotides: TGTGCCAGCAGTGAAATCGACGGGGGCAATCAGCCCCAGCATTTT. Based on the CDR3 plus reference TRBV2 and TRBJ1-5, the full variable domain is EPEVTQTPSHQVTQMGQEVILRCVPISNHLYFYWYRQILGQKVEFLVSFYNNEISEKSEIFDDQFSVERPDGSNFTLKIRSTKLEDSAMYFCASSEIDGGNQPQHFGDGTRLSIL.

CDR3 sequence reads: CASEGDSPLHF. The CDR3 DNA sequence: TGTGCCAGCGAGGGGGATTCACCCCTCCACTTT. V gene TRBV2 combines with J gene TRBJ1-6; perhaps TRBD1 as D (6 bases). The germline V gene encodes CDR1 SNHLY and CDR2 FYNNEI. This CDR3 region has 11 residues. Trimming left V 8 bases short and J 8 bases short, with 7 bases between.

The CDR3, as DNA: TGTGCCAGCACTAGAACAGGCACCGGGGAGCTGTTTTTT. It codes for CASTRTGTGELFF. This chain links TRBV6-5 with TRBJ2-2; maybe TRBD1 (5 bases). This CDR3 contains 13 residues. V lost 7 bases and J 4 bases, leaving 10 bases between the germline ends. Looked up from germline, CDR1 is MNHEY and CDR2 is SVGAGI.

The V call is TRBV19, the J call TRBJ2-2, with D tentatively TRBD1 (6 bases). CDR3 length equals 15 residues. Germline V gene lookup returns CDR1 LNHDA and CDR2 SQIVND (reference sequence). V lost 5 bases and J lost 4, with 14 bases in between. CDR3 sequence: CASSSTDSSTGELFF. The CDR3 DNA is TGTGCCAGTAGTTCGACGGACAGCAGCACCGGGGAGCTGTTTTTT.

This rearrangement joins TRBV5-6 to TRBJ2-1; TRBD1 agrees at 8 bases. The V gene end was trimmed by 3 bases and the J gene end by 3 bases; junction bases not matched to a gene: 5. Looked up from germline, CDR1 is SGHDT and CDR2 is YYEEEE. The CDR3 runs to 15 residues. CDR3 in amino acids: CASSSDRGIYNEQFF. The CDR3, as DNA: TGTGCCAGCAGCTCCGACAGGGGAATCTACAATGAGCAGTTCTTC.

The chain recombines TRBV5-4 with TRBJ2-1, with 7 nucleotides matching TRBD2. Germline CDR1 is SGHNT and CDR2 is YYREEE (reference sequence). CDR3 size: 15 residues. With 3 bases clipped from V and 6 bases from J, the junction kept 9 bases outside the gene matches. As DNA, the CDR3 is TGTGCCAGCAGCTCCCGAGCGGGGAGGGCCAATGAGCAGTTCTTC. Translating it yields CASSSRAGRANEQFF.

CDR3 in amino acids: CASSYYGVPEAFF. The CDR3 bases are TGTGCCAGCAGCTATTACGGGGTCCCTGAAGCTTTCTTT. The V call is TRBV7-9, the J call TRBJ1-1; D uncertain. CDR1 is SEHNR, CDR2 FQNEAQ, per germline (reference sequence). V was pared by 4 bases and J by 6 bases, with 12 bases between. The CDR3 covers 13 residues.

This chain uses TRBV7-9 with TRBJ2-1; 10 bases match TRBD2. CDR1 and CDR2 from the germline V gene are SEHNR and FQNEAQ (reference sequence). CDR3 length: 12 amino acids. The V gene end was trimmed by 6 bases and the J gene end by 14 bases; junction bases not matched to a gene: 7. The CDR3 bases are TGTGCCAGCAGAAAAGCGGGAGGGCCAGAGTTCTTC. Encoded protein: CASRKAGGPEFF.

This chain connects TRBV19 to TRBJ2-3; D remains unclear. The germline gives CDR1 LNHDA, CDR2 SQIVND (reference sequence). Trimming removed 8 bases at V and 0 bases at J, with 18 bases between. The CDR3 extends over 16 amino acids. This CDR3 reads CASRTELASSTDTQYF. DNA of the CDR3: TGTGCCAGTCGAACGGAATTAGCTTCTAGCACAGATACGCAGTATTTT.

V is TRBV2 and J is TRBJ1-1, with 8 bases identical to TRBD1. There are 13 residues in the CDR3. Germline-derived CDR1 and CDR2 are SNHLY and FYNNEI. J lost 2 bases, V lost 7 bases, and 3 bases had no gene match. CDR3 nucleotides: TGTGCCAGCAAGGACAGGGCAAACACTGAAGCTTTCTTT. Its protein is CASKDRANTEAFF.

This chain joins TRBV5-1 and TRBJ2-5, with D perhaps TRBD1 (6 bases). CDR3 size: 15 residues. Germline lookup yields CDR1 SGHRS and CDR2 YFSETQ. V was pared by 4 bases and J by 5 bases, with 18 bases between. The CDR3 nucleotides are TGCGCCAGCAGCACCTGGGACATCCGCGGGGAGACCCAGTACTTC. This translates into CASSTWDIRGETQYF.

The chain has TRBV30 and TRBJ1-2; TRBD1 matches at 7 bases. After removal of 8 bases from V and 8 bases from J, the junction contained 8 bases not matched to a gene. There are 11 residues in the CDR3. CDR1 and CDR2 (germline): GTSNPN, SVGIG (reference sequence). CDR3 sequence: CASWTGRGYTF. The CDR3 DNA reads TGTGCCAGCTGGACAGGAAGAGGCTACACCTTC.

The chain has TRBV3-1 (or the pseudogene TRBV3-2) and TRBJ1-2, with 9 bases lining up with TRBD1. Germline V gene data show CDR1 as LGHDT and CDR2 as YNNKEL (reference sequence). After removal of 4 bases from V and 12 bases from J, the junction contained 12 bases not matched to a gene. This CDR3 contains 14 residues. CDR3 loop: CASSLRDRAVQNTF. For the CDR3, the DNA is TGTGCCAGCAGCCTCCGGGACAGGGCCGTTCAGAACACCTTC.

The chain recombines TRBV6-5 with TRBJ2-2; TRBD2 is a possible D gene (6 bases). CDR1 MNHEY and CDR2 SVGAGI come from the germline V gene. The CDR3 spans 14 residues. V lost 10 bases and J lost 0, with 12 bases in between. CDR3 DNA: TGTGCCACTGGGGGGTCCCCGAACACCGGGGAGCTGTTTTTT. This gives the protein CATGGSPNTGELFF.

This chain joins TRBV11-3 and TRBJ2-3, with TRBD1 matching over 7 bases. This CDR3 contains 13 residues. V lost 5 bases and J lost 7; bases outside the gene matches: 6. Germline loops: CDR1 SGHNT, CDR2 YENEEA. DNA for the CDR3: TGTGCCAGCAGCGCGCACAGGGGAAATACGCAGTATTTT. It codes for CASSAHRGNTQYF.

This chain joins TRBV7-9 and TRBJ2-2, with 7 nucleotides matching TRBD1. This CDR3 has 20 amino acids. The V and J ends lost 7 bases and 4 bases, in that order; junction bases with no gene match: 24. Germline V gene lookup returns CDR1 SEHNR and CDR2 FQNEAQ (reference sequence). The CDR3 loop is CASTNPYGQRDRTVTGELFF. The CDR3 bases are TGTGCCAGCACCAACCCCTACGGTCAAAGGGACAGAACGGTCACCGGGGAGCTGTTTTTT.

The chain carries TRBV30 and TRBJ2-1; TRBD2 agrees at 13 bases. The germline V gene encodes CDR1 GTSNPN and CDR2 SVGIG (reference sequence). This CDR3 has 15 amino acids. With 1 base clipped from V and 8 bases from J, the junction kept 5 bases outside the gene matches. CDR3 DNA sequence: TGTGCCTGGAGTGGGACTAGCGGGAGAAGCCATGAGCAGTTCTTC. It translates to CAWSGTSGRSHEQFF.